This is a list of T cell receptor beta chains from one sample in a study of cytomegalovirus exposure and HLA in healthy donors. The repertoire was sequenced with immunoSEQ multiplex PCR; TCRdb's copy has only in-frame clones and lacks some. Here the sample table reports roughly 75,000 clones. The sample comprised PBMCs. These receptors all stem from a man in his forties in good health and CMV-seronegative. The CDR3 runs from the conserved cysteine through the conserved F or W. Fields, in order: V gene, D gene, J gene, CDR3 DNA, CDR3 protein. D genes are given only for firm matches.

V: TRBV5-1
D: TRBD1
J: TRBJ2-7
DNA: TGCGCCAGCAGCTCGCCCGACAGGGCCTACGAGCAGTACTTC
CDR3: CASSSPDRAYEQYF

V: TRBV15
D: TRBD2
J: TRBJ2-1
DNA: TGTGCCACCAGCAGGGGACTAGCGGGAGCTGAGCAGTTCTTC
CDR3: CATSRGLAGAEQFF

V: TRBV4-1
D: .
J: TRBJ1-2
DNA: TGCGCCAGCAGCCAAGTTGAGGGGGGGAACTATGGCTACACCTTC
CDR3: CASSQVEGGNYGYTF

V: TRBV27
D: TRBD1
J: TRBJ2-1
DNA: TGTGCCAGCAGTTTATCCCCCCGGACAGGGATCCCCTACAATGAGCAGTTCTTC
CDR3: CASSLSPRTGIPYNEQFF

V: TRBV7-2
D: .
J: TRBJ1-1
DNA: TGTGCCAGCAGCTTATTGAACACCCAGAACACTGAAGCTTTCTTT
CDR3: CASSLLNTQNTEAFF

V: TRBV7-2
D: .
J: TRBJ1-4
DNA: TGTGCCAGCAGCCACGGGGACACCCGAGGTGAAAAACTGTTTTTT
CDR3: CASSHGDTRGEKLFF

V: TRBV12-5
D: .
J: TRBJ2-3
DNA: TGTGCTAGTGGTTTGGCGTCAGGGATAAGCACAGATACGCAGTATTTT
CDR3: CASGLASGISTDTQYF

V: TRBV30
D: .
J: TRBJ2-3
DNA: TGTGCCTGGAGTGTACTAGATACGCAGTATTTT
CDR3: CAWSVLDTQYF

V: TRBV6-5
D: TRBD1
J: TRBJ2-7
DNA: TGTGCCAGCACCAAGGACAGGGGGATTTCCGAGCAGTACTTC
CDR3: CASTKDRGISEQYF

V: TRBV18
D: .
J: TRBJ1-1
DNA: TGTGCCAGCTCACCACAGTCATCGGGGAACACTGAAGCTTTCTTT
CDR3: CASSPQSSGNTEAFF

V: TRBV6-5
D: TRBD1
J: TRBJ1-2
DNA: TGTGCCAGCAGCCCTCCGCCGGACAGGGCCCATGGCTACACCTTC
CDR3: CASSPPPDRAHGYTF

V: TRBV28
D: .
J: TRBJ2-2
DNA: TGTGCCAGCAGGGTCGGGGTAGCGGATGGGGAGCTGTTTTTT
CDR3: CASRVGVADGELFF

V: TRBV19
D: TRBD1
J: TRBJ2-7
DNA: TGTGCCTCAAAAAGGGACAGGGATTCCTACGAGCAGTACTTC
CDR3: CASKRDRDSYEQYF

V: TRBV6-5
D: TRBD1
J: TRBJ2-7
DNA: TGTGCCAGCAGACCGGACCGGACAGGGACCTACGAGCAGTACTTC
CDR3: CASRPDRTGTYEQYF

V: TRBV7-4
D: .
J: TRBJ2-2
DNA: TGTGCCAGCAGCTTCAGGGGCCCGTGGGGACCCGGGGAGCTGTTTTTT
CDR3: CASSFRGPWGPGELFF

V: TRBV6-1
D: TRBD1
J: TRBJ2-7
DNA: TGTGCCAGCAACTTAAACAGGGGTCGGTACGAGCAGTACTTC
CDR3: CASNLNRGRYEQYF

V: TRBV15
D: .
J: TRBJ2-7
DNA: TGTGCCACCAGCAGAGATACCAGGCAGGCCTACGAGCAGTACTTC
CDR3: CATSRDTRQAYEQYF

V: TRBV30
D: TRBD2
J: TRBJ2-5
DNA: TGTGCTGTGGATAGGGGTAGCGGGAGTGGAGAGACCCAGTACTTC
CDR3: CAVDRGSGSGETQYF

V: TRBV7-2
D: TRBD2
J: TRBJ2-3
DNA: TGTGCCAGCAGCCTTTCTAGCGGGGGGGCTCCAGATACGCAGTATTTT
CDR3: CASSLSSGGAPDTQYF

V: TRBV28
D: TRBD1
J: TRBJ1-4
DNA: TGTGCCAGCAGTGAAAACAGGGGACAGGAAAAACTGTTTTTT
CDR3: CASSENRGQEKLFF

V: TRBV30
D: TRBD2
J: TRBJ2-1
DNA: TGTGCCTGGAGTTACGCGAGCGGGAGGGCCTACAATGAGCAGTTCTTC
CDR3: CAWSYASGRAYNEQFF

V: TRBV19
D: .
J: TRBJ1-5
DNA: TGTGCCAGCAGACAGTTCAATCAGCCCCAGCATTTT
CDR3: CASRQFNQPQHF

V: TRBV7-6
D: TRBD1
J: TRBJ2-5
DNA: TGTGCCAGCAGCTTAGTCAGGGGGCGCGCAGAGACCCAGTACTTC
CDR3: CASSLVRGRAETQYF

V: TRBV10-1
D: .
J: TRBJ2-1
DNA: TGCGCCAGCAGTGAGTCGGTACAGAAAAACAATGAGCAGTTCTTC
CDR3: CASSESVQKNNEQFF

V: TRBV27
D: TRBD1
J: TRBJ1-2
DNA: TGTGCCAGCGGAAGAATCCAGGGGGGCAACTATGGCTACACCTTC
CDR3: CASGRIQGGNYGYTF

V: TRBV2
D: .
J: TRBJ1-1
DNA: TGTGCCAGCAGTGTGGGCAGGGACACTGAAGCTTTCTTT
CDR3: CASSVGRDTEAFF

V: TRBV19
D: .
J: TRBJ2-1
DNA: TGTGCCAGTAGTATAGATTCAGGGGTCTACAATGAGCAGTTCTTC
CDR3: CASSIDSGVYNEQFF

V: TRBV28
D: TRBD2
J: TRBJ2-5
DNA: TGTGCCAGCAGTTTGGACAGTCGGCCGCCGGGAGGGTCTGTGGAGACCCAGTACTTC
CDR3: CASSLDSRPPGGSVETQYF

V: TRBV7-9
D: .
J: TRBJ2-1
DNA: TGTGCCAGCAGCTTAGCGCGAGAAGGGAGATACAATGAGCAGTTCTTC
CDR3: CASSLAREGRYNEQFF

V: TRBV30
D: .
J: TRBJ1-1
DNA: TGTGCCTGGAGGGGCGAGTTTTTTGGGGGGAGAAACACTGAAGCTTTCTTT
CDR3: CAWRGEFFGGRNTEAFF

V: TRBV7-9
D: .
J: TRBJ1-1
DNA: TGTGCCAGCAGCCGAAGGGGTGGGGCAGCAAAGAACACTGAAGCTTTCTTT
CDR3: CASSRRGGAAKNTEAFF

V: TRBV5-5
D: .
J: TRBJ2-5
DNA: TGTGCCAGCAGCCAAGACGGGGGAGAGACCCAGTACTTC
CDR3: CASSQDGGETQYF

V: TRBV4-2
D: .
J: TRBJ2-1
DNA: TGTGCCAGCAGCCGAAGACAGGACTACAATGAGCAGTTCTTC
CDR3: CASSRRQDYNEQFF

V: TRBV7-2
D: .
J: TRBJ2-5
DNA: TGTGCCAGCAGCTTAGGTCCCAGACAAGAGACCCAGTACTTC
CDR3: CASSLGPRQETQYF

V: TRBV11-3
D: .
J: TRBJ2-2
DNA: TGTGCCAGCAGCTTAGGGACTTCTACCGGGGAGCTGTTTTTT
CDR3: CASSLGTSTGELFF

V: TRBV18
D: .
J: TRBJ2-7
DNA: TGTGCCAGCTCACCCCCGGGGGCCTACGAGCAGTACTTC
CDR3: CASSPPGAYEQYF

V: TRBV29-1
D: .
J: TRBJ2-2
DNA: TGCAGCGTTGAATGGGAGGGGGAGCTGTTTTTT
CDR3: CSVEWEGELFF

V: TRBV7-9
D: .
J: TRBJ2-7
DNA: TGTGCCAGCAGCTTAGCCCAGGGAATCCACGAGCAGTACTTC
CDR3: CASSLAQGIHEQYF

V: TRBV28
D: .
J: TRBJ2-2
DNA: TGTGCCAGCAGTTTATTGGGGCAGGGTTGGACCGGGGAGCTGTTTTTT
CDR3: CASSLLGQGWTGELFF

V: TRBV7-9
D: .
J: TRBJ2-1
DNA: TGTGCCAGCAGCGGTAGCGGCCACGGCTACAATGAGCAGTTCTTC
CDR3: CASSGSGHGYNEQFF

V: TRBV28
D: .
J: TRBJ1-5
DNA: TGTGCCAGCAGGGCTGGGGGGTCTCAGCCCCAGCATTTT
CDR3: CASRAGGSQPQHF

V: TRBV11-2
D: .
J: TRBJ2-3
DNA: TGTGCCAGCAGCTTAGCGTCAACTAAAACAGATACGCAGTATTTT
CDR3: CASSLASTKTDTQYF

V: TRBV4-1
D: .
J: TRBJ1-5
DNA: TGCGCCAGCAGCCAAGATGGAGGGATCAATCAGCCCCAGCATTTT
CDR3: CASSQDGGINQPQHF

V: TRBV10-3
D: .
J: TRBJ2-3
DNA: TGTGCCATCCGCCTCGGCGGATCTCCTACAGATACGCAGTATTTT
CDR3: CAIRLGGSPTDTQYF

V: TRBV11-1
D: TRBD1
J: TRBJ1-6
DNA: TGTGCCAGCAGCCCCAGGGGGAACAATTCACCCCTCCACTTT
CDR3: CASSPRGNNSPLHF

V: TRBV5-8
D: .
J: TRBJ2-7
DNA: TGTGCCAGCAGAATGATAGCCGGAGGGGTCTACGAGCAGTACTTC
CDR3: CASRMIAGGVYEQYF

V: TRBV13
D: TRBD2
J: TRBJ2-3
DNA: TGTGCCAGCAGCTTAGGCCGGCGGGGGGCAGATACGCAGTATTTT
CDR3: CASSLGRRGADTQYF

V: TRBV4-1
D: .
J: TRBJ1-4
DNA: TGCGCCAGCAGCCAAGAGGGGTGGGGAGGTTATTTTAATGAAAAACTGTTTTTT
CDR3: CASSQEGWGGYFNEKLFF

V: TRBV19
D: TRBD2
J: TRBJ2-2
DNA: TGTGCCAGTAGTTGGCTAGCGGAAACGAACACCGGGGAGCTGTTTTTT
CDR3: CASSWLAETNTGELFF

V: TRBV11-2
D: .
J: TRBJ1-1
DNA: TGTGCCAGCAGCTCAACCCACAGGGACACTGAAGCTTTCTTT
CDR3: CASSSTHRDTEAFF

V: TRBV13
D: TRBD2
J: TRBJ2-1
DNA: TGTGCCAGCAGCTTGGGGGGGAATAACAATGAGCAGTTCTTC
CDR3: CASSLGGNNNEQFF